The source of this T cell receptor (beta chain) is a study of blood T cell repertoires in COVID-19. The wider study: Spain, Italy and the United States supplied samples that represented acute and convalescent COVID-19. In each case, the material was cDNA or gDNA derived from T cells, B-cell-depleted T cells, or PBMCs.

J was trimmed by 5 bases and V by 5 bases; bases with no gene match: 18. There are 19 residues in the CDR3. Germline CDR1 reads SGHAT; CDR2 reads FQNNGV. The protocol was immunoSEQ multiplex PCR, while the TCRdb copy is restricted to in-frame clones and leaves out a portion. The sample has 80,000 or so clones, around 81% seen once. The sample consisted of peripheral blood. The sequence came from a human donor in a cohort sampled during active COVID-19. V usage is TRBV11-2 and J usage is TRBJ2-5, with 12 bases that match TRBD2. In DNA, the CDR3 is TGTGCCAGCAGCACGAGACGGAAGACTAGCGGGAGATCCTTGGAGACCCAGTACTTC. It yields the protein CASSTRRKTSGRSLETQYF.